Listed below are T cell receptor beta chains from one sample, sequenced in a study of cytomegalovirus exposure and HLA in healthy donors. The repertoire was sequenced with immunoSEQ multiplex PCR; TCRdb's copy has only in-frame clones and lacks some. The sample has about 160,000 clones; roughly two thirds are singletons. The sample taken for sequencing was PBMCs. These receptors were taken from a woman younger than 45 in good health and CMV-seronegative. Each CDR3 is given with its conserved first and last residue. Fields, in order: V gene, CDR3 length, clone size, D gene, J gene, CDR3 DNA, CDR3 protein. The D gene is left open where the match is weak. Clone size is shown for a subset of rows, as once, few, many or a class of expanded clone.

>TRBV7-2|14|.|TRBD2|TRBJ2-7
TGTGCCAGCAGCCGGTCTAGCGGCACTACCGAGCAGTACTTC
CASSRSSGTTEQYF
>TRBV7-2|14|.|TRBD1|TRBJ2-2
TGTGCCAGCAGCCGGACAGGGGGCTCCGGGGAGCTGTTTTTT
CASSRTGGSGELFF
>TRBV5-6|13|.|.|TRBJ1-5
TGTGCCAGCAGCCTGAGGCGCACCGGGCCCCAGCATTTT
CASSLRRTGPQHF
>TRBV2|14|.|.|TRBJ1-6
TGTGCCAGCAGTGGTCAGGGCACCAATTCACCCCTCCACTTT
CASSGQGTNSPLHF
>TRBV7-9|16|.|.|TRBJ2-6
TGTGCCAGCAGCTCCTCAAGAGACTCTGGGGCCAACGTCCTGACTTTC
CASSSSRDSGANVLTF
>TRBV2|15|.|TRBD2|TRBJ2-5
TGTGCCAGCATCGGGACTAGCGGGAGGGATGAGACCCAGTACTTC
CASIGTSGRDETQYF
>TRBV5-1|15|.|.|TRBJ1-3
TGCGCCAGCAGCTTGTTTGGGGGGGAAGGAAACACCATATATTTT
CASSLFGGEGNTIYF
>TRBV28|13|.|.|TRBJ1-5
TGTGCCAGCAGCCCCGAGAGCTGGCAGCCCCAGCATTTT
CASSPESWQPQHF
>TRBV29-1|16|.|TRBD2|TRBJ2-1
TGCAGCGTGCGACGTTCTAGCGGGGGGGCGTACAATGAGCAGTTCTTC
CSVRRSSGGAYNEQFF
>TRBV7-2|15|few|TRBD1|TRBJ1-2
TGTGCCAGCAGCTTAAACCGAGGGGGCGACTATGGCTACACCTTC
CASSLNRGGDYGYTF
>TRBV10-3|14|few|.|TRBJ2-3
TGTGCCATCAAACCTAGCTGGGTCGCAGATACGCAGTATTTT
CAIKPSWVADTQYF
>TRBV28|13|.|.|TRBJ1-5
TGTGCCAGCAGTTTGGCCCTCAATCAGCCCCAGCATTTT
CASSLALNQPQHF
>TRBV4-3|15|.|.|TRBJ2-1
TGCGCCAGCAGCCAAGAGGGGGCAGACTACAATGAGCAGTTCTTC
CASSQEGADYNEQFF
>TRBV7-9|14|.|TRBD1|TRBJ2-1
TGTGCCAGCAGCGTCAGAACAGGGGCAAGGGAGCAGTTCTTC
CASSVRTGAREQFF
>TRBV2|14|few|TRBD1|TRBJ1-2
TGTGCCAGCAGGCCCGGACAGGGGATGGATGGCTACACCTTC
CASRPGQGMDGYTF
>TRBV6-5|16|.|.|TRBJ2-2
TGTGCCAGCAGTTACACCCAGGGGTCGAGTACCGGGGAGCTGTTTTTT
CASSYTQGSSTGELFF
>TRBV6-6|14|.|TRBD2|TRBJ2-7
TGTGCCAGCAAAAACCGGGACTATAACTACGAGCAGTACTTC
CASKNRDYNYEQYF
>TRBV6-5|13|.|.|TRBJ1-3
TGTGCCAGCATCCCAAACTCTGGAAACACCATATATTTT
CASIPNSGNTIYF
>TRBV4-1|15|.|.|TRBJ2-7
TGCGCCAGCAGCCAAGGGGCAGGTTGGGTTGACGAGCAGTACTTC
CASSQGAGWVDEQYF
>TRBV6-5|14|once|.|TRBJ1-2
TGTGCCAGCAGTCTAAAACTCGGCGGATATGGCTACACCTTC
CASSLKLGGYGYTF
>TRBV7-9|15|.|.|TRBJ2-3
TGTGCCAGCAGCTCGAACAGGGATAGCACAGATACGCAGTATTTT
CASSSNRDSTDTQYF
>TRBV4-3|18|.|.|TRBJ2-1
TGCGCCAGCAGCCCTTCTACGATTTTCCCGATTTCCTACAATGAGCAGTTCTTC
CASSPSTIFPISYNEQFF
>TRBV28|16|.|.|TRBJ1-6
TGTGCCAGCAGTTTAAGAAGACAGGTCGGAAATTCACCCCTCCACTTT
CASSLRRQVGNSPLHF
>TRBV29-1|15|few|TRBD1|TRBJ1-4
TGCAGCGTTGGGACAGGGGAGGCAACTAATGAAAAACTGTTTTTT
CSVGTGEATNEKLFF
>TRBV28|15|.|TRBD2|TRBJ2-1
TGTGCCAGCATGAGTAGCGGGGGGGCTAGAAATGAGCAGTTCTTC
CASMSSGGARNEQFF
>TRBV4-1|14|.|TRBD2|TRBJ2-1
TGCGCCAGCAGCCAGACAGCGGGAGACAATGAGCAGTTCTTC
CASSQTAGDNEQFF
>TRBV18|15|once|TRBD1|TRBJ2-3
TGTGCCAGCTCACAATCGACAGGGTTGGGGGATACGCAGTATTTT
CASSQSTGLGDTQYF
>TRBV2|15|.|TRBD2|TRBJ2-1
TGTGCCAGCAAAGATCGGACTAGCCCAGCAAGTGAGCAGTTCTTC
CASKDRTSPASEQFF
>TRBV6-1|14|.|.|TRBJ1-5
TGTGCCAGCGAAGGAGGAGTGAGCAATCAGCCCCAGCATTTT
CASEGGVSNQPQHF
>TRBV7-9|16|.|.|TRBJ2-3
TGTGCCAGCAGCTTTTCGTGGGAGGGGGGTACAGATACGCAGTATTTT
CASSFSWEGGTDTQYF
>TRBV7-3|13|.|.|TRBJ1-5
TGTGCCAGCAGCCTTGGACAAAATCAGCCCCAGCATTTT
CASSLGQNQPQHF
>TRBV15|15|.|.|TRBJ2-3
TGTGCCACCAGCGGGGGGATCGGGAACACAGATACGCAGTATTTT
CATSGGIGNTDTQYF
>TRBV19|12|.|.|TRBJ1-5
TGTGCCGGCGGGTATAGCAATCAGCCCCAGCATTTT
CAGGYSNQPQHF
>TRBV5-1|14|.|TRBD1|TRBJ2-7
TGCGCCAGCAGCTCAGGACAGGGGGTCGGCGAGCAGTACTTC
CASSSGQGVGEQYF
>TRBV28|16|.|TRBD2|TRBJ2-7
TGTGCCAGCAGTTCTAGCGGGAGGCCCTCCCCTTACGAGCAGTACTTC
CASSSSGRPSPYEQYF
>TRBV5-1|16|.|.|TRBJ2-3
TGCGCCAGCAGCTTCCTGAACAGGAATTTGGGCGATACGCAGTATTTT
CASSFLNRNLGDTQYF